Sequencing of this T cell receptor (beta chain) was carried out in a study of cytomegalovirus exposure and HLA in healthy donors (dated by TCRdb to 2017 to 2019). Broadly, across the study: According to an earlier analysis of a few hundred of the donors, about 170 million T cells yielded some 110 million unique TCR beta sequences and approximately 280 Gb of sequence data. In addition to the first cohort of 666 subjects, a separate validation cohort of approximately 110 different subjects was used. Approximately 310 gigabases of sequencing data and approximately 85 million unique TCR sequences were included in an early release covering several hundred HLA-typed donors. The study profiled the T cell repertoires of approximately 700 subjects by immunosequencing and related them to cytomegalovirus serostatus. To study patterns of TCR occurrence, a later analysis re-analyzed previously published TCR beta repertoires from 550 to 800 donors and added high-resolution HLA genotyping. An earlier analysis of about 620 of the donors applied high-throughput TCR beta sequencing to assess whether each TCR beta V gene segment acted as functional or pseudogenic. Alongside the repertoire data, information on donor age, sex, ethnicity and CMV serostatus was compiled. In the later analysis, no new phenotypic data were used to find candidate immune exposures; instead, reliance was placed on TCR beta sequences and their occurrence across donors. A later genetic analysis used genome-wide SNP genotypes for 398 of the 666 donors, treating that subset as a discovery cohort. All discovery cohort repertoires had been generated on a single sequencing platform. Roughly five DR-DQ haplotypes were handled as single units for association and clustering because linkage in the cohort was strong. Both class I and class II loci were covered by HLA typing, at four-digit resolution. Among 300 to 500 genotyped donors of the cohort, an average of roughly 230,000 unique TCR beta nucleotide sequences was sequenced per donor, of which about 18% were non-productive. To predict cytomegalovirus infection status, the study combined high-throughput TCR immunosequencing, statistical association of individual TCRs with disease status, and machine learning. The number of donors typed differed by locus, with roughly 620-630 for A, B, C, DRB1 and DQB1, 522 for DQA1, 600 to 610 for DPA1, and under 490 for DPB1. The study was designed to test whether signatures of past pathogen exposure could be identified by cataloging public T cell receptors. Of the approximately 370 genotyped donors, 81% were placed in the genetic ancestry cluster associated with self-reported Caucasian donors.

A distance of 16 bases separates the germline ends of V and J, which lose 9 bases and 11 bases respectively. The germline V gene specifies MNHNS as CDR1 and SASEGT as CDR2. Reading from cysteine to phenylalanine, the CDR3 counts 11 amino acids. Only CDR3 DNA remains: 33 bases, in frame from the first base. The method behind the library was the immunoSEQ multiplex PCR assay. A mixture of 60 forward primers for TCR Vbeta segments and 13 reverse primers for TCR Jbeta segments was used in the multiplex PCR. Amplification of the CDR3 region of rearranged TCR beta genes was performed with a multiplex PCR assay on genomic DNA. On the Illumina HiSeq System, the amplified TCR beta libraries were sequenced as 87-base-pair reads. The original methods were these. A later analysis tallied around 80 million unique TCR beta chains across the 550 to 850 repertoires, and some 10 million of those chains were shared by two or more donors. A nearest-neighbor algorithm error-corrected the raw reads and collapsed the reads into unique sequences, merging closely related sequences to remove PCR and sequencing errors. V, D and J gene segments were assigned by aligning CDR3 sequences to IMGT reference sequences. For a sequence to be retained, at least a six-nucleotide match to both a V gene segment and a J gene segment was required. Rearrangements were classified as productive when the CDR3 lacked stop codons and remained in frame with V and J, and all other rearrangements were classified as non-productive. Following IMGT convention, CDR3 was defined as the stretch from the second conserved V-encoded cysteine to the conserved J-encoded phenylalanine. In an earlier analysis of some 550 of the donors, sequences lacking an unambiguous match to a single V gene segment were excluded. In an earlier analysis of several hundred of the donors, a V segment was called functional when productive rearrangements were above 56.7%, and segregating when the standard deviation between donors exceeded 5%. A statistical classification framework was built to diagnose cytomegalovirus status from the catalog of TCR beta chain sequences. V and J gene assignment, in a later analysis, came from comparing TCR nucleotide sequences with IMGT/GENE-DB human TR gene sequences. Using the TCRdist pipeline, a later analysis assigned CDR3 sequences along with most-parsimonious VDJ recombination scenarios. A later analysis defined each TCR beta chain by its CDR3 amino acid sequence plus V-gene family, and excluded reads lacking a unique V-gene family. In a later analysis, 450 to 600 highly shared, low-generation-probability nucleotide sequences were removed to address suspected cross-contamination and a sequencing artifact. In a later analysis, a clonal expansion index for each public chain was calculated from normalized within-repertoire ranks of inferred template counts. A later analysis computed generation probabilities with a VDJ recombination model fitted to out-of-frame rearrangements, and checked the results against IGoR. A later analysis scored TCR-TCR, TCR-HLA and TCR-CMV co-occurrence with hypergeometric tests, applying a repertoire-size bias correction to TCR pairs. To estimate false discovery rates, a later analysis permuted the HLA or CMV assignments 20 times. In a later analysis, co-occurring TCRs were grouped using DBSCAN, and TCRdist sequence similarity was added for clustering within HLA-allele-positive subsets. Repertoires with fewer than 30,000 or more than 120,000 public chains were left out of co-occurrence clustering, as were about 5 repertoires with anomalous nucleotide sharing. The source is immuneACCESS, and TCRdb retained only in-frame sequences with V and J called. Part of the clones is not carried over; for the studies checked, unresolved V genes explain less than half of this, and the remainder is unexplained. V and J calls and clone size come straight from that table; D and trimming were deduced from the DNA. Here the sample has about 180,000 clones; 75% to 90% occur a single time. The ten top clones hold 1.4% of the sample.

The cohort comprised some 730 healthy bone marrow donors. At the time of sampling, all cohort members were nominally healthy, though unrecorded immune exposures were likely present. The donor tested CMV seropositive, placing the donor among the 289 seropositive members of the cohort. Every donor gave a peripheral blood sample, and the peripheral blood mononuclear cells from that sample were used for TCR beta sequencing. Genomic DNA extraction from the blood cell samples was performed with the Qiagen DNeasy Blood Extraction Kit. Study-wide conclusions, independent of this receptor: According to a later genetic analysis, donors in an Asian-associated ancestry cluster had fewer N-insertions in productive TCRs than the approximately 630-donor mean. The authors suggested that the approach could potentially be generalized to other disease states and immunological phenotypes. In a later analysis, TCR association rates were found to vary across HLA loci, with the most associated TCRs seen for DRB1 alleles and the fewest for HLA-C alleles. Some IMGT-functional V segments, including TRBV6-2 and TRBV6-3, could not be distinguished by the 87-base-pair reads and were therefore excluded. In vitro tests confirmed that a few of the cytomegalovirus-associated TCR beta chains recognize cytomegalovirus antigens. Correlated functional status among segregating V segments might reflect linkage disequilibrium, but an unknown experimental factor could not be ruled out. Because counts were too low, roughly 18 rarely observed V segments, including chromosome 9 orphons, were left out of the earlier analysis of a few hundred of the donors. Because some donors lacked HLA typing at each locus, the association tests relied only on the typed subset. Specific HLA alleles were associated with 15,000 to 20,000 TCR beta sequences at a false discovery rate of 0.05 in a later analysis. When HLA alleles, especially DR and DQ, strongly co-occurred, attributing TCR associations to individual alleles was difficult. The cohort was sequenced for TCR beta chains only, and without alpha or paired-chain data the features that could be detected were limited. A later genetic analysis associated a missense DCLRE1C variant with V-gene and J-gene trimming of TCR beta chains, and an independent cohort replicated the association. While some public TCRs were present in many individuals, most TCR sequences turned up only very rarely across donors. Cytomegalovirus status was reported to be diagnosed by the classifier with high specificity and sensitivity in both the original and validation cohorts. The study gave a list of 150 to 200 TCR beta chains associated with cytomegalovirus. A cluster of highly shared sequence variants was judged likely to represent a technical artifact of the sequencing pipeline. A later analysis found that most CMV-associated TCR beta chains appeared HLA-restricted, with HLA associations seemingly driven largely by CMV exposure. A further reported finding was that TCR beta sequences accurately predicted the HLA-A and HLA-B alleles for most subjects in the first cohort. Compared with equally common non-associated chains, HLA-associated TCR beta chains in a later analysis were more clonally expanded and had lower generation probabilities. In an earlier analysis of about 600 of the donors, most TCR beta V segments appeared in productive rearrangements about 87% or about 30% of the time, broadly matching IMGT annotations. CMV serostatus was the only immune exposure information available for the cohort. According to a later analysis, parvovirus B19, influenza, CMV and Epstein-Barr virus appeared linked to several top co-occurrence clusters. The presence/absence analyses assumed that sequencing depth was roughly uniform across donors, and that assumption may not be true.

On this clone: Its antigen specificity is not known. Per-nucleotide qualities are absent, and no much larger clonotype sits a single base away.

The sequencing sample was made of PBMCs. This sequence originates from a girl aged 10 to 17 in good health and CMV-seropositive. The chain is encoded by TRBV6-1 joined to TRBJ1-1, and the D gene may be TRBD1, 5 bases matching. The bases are TGTGCCAGTGCGGGGCCGCCGCTGGCTTTCTTT. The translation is CASAGPPLAFF.